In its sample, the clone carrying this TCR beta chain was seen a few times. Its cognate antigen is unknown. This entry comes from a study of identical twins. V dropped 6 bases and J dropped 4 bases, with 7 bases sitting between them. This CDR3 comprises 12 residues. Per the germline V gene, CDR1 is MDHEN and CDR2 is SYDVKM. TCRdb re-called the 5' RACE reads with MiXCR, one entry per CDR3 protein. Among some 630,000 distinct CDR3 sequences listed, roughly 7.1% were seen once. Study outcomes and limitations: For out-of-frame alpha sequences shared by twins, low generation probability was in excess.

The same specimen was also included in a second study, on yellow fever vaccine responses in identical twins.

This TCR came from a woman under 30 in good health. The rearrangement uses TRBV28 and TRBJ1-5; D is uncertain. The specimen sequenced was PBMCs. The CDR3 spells CASRWGNQPQHF. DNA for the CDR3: TGTGCCAGCAGGTGGGGAAATCAGCCCCAGCATTTT.